This is a list of T cell receptor beta chains from one sample in a study of blood T cell repertoires in COVID-19. This table comes from immunoSEQ multiplex PCR, and its TCRdb copy is limited to in-frame clones, with some not included. This sample has approximately 210,000 clones, with around 89% found just once. The source material was peripheral blood. The receptors come from a man in his 70s with acute or convalescent COVID-19. Both conserved end residues are part of each CDR3. Fields, in order: clone size, J gene, V gene, D gene, CDR3 DNA, CDR3 protein. D genes are given only for firm matches. Some rows have no size entry. The others give once, few or many, or a class for an expanded clone.

- | TRBJ2-7 | TRBV9 | - | TGTGCCAGCAGCGGGACAGACGGCTTACAGCAGTACTTC | CASSGTDGLQQYF
- | TRBJ1-1 | TRBV7-6 | - | TGTGCCAGCAGCTTAGTTGACTCACGGGACACTGAAGCTTTCTTT | CASSLVDSRDTEAFF
- | TRBJ2-7 | TRBV18 | - | TGTGCCAGCTCACCCAACATTAATCCGGGTTGGGAGCAGTACTTC | CASSPNINPGWEQYF
- | TRBJ1-3 | TRBV19 | - | TGTGCCAGTATCTCGGAGGCGAGCTCTGGAAACACCATATATTTT | CASISEASSGNTIYF
- | TRBJ2-5 | TRBV11-2 | - | TGTGCCAGCAGCTTACATGGCCCGGGGGAGACCCAGTACTTC | CASSLHGPGETQYF
- | TRBJ1-5 | TRBV28 | - | TGTGCCAGCAGTTTTGGGGGGAATCAGCCCCAGCATTTT | CASSFGGNQPQHF
few | TRBJ1-2 | TRBV24-1 | TRBD1 | TGTGCCACCAGTGCTGGGACAGGGGGCGCGTCGGATGGCTACACCTTC | CATSAGTGGASDGYTF
- | TRBJ2-7 | TRBV5-1 | TRBD1 | TGCGCCAGCAGCCTGACAGGGTCCCACGAGCAGTACTTC | CASSLTGSHEQYF
- | TRBJ1-4 | TRBV6-5 | - | TGTGCCAGCAACTCCAGGGGTACTAATGAAAAACTGTTTTTT | CASNSRGTNEKLFF
- | TRBJ2-1 | TRBV24-1 | - | TGTGCCACCAGTGATTTGAACGGGGTCTGGAATGAGCAGTTCTTC | CATSDLNGVWNEQFF
- | TRBJ2-2 | TRBV5-5 | - | TGTGCCAGCACAAAACAGGGTCGTGGCACCGGGGAGCTGTTTTTT | CASTKQGRGTGELFF
- | TRBJ2-1 | TRBV25-1 | TRBD1 | TGTGCCAGCAGAGACAGGGAAAGCTCCTACAATGAGCAGTTCTTC | CASRDRESSYNEQFF
- | TRBJ1-1 | TRBV7-3 | TRBD1 | TGTGCCAGCAGCTTAGGAACCGGGACAGGATTTTCTGAAGCTTTCTTT | CASSLGTGTGFSEAFF
- | TRBJ2-6 | TRBV23-1 | TRBD1 | TGCGCCAGCAGTCAATCCCGTGGACAGGGTTTC | CASSQSRGQGF
- | TRBJ2-3 | TRBV30 | - | TGTGCGTTGGAGACGGGGGGCCGCCCCACAGATACGCAGTATTTT | CALETGGRPTDTQYF
- | TRBJ2-3 | TRBV19 | TRBD2 | TGTGCCAGTAGTATGGCGGGAGACACAGATACGCAGTATTTT | CASSMAGDTDTQYF
once | TRBJ2-1 | TRBV19 | TRBD2 | TGTGCCAGTAGTATAGTTGGCGCGTTAGCGGGGCAGTTCTTC | CASSIVGALAGQFF
- | TRBJ2-2 | TRBV5-1 | TRBD1 | TGCGCCAGCAGCTGGGGACAGGGGGCCGGGGAGCTGTTTTTT | CASSWGQGAGELFF
few | TRBJ1-6 | TRBV5-1 | TRBD1 | TGCGCCAGCAGTTTAGGGGGCTCACCCCTCCACTTT | CASSLGGSPLHF
few | TRBJ2-1 | TRBV3-1/TRBV3-2 | TRBD1 | TGTGCCAGCAGCTACGGGACAGCCTACAATGAGCAGTTCTTC | CASSYGTAYNEQFF
- | TRBJ2-3 | TRBV9 | TRBD2 | TGTGCCAGCAGCCCCGGACTAGTGAGCACAGATACGCAGTATTTT | CASSPGLVSTDTQYF
- | TRBJ2-6 | TRBV5-5 | - | TGTGCCAGCAGCTCGATCGGGTCTGGGGCCAACGTCCTGACTTTC | CASSSIGSGANVLTF
- | TRBJ1-1 | TRBV19 | TRBD1 | TGTGCCAGTAGGAACAGGGGATCATCAACTGAAGCTTTCTTT | CASRNRGSSTEAFF
- | TRBJ1-2 | TRBV7-9 | TRBD1 | TGTGCCAGCAGCCCCCCAGGGGGAAACTATGGCTACACCTTC | CASSPPGGNYGYTF
- | TRBJ2-7 | TRBV11-1 | TRBD2 | TGTGCCAGCAGCTTTTCCTCTAGCGGGAGTTACGAGCAGTACTTC | CASSFSSSGSYEQYF
- | TRBJ2-2 | TRBV3-1/TRBV3-2 | TRBD2 | TGTGCCAGCAGCCATCTGGGGGGGACCGGGGAGCTGTTTTTT | CASSHLGGTGELFF
- | TRBJ1-2 | TRBV30 | - | TGTGCCTGGAGTGTCCGGAGGGCGGACTATGGCTACACCTTC | CAWSVRRADYGYTF